The rows below give T cell receptor beta chains drawn from one sample of a study of T cell repertoires in cytomegalovirus infection. TCRdb used MiXCR to reprocess the reads, holding one entry per CDR3 protein. Seen here are approximately 490,000 distinct CDR3 sequences, around 11% observed once, and the top ten hold roughly a tenth. Sample: PBMCs. The source of these receptors is a human donor in good health (CMV status not recorded). Some clones in this sample may be carry-over from other donors' samples. The CDR3 runs from the conserved cysteine through the conserved F or W. The D gene is left open where the match is weak. Some rows mark clone size as missing; the rest say once, few, many or name a class of expanded clone.

abundance: few; v_gene: TRBV28; j_gene: TRBJ1-5; d_gene: TRBD1; CDR3nt: TGTGCCAGCAAGGAGGACAGGGCCGCTCAGCCCCAGCATTTT; CDR3aa: CASKEDRAAQPQHF
abundance: few; v_gene: TRBV7-9; j_gene: TRBJ1-1; d_gene: NA; CDR3nt: TGTGCCAGCAGGAATGGGGTTTACACTGAAGCTTTCTTT; CDR3aa: CASRNGVYTEAFF
abundance: NA; v_gene: TRBV5-1; j_gene: TRBJ1-1; d_gene: TRBD1; CDR3nt: TGCGCCAGCAGCAACCGACAGGGGGCCTGGCCTGAAGCTTTCTTT; CDR3aa: CASSNRQGAWPEAFF
abundance: many; v_gene: TRBV7-8; j_gene: TRBJ2-2; d_gene: TRBD2; CDR3nt: TGTGCCAGCAGCTTAGTTCGGGGGGGCAGCGGGGAGCTGTTTTTT; CDR3aa: CASSLVRGGSGELFF
abundance: many; v_gene: TRBV3-1; j_gene: TRBJ2-4; d_gene: TRBD2; CDR3nt: TGTGCCAGCAGCCACCTTTTTAGCGGGAGTGGGTCGGCCAAAAACATTCAGTACTTC; CDR3aa: CASSHLFSGSGSAKNIQYF
abundance: many; v_gene: TRBV15; j_gene: TRBJ2-1; d_gene: NA; CDR3nt: TGTGCCACCAGCACTAGCTCCTACAATGAGCAGTTCTTC; CDR3aa: CATSTSSYNEQFF
abundance: few; v_gene: TRBV2; j_gene: TRBJ2-1; d_gene: TRBD2; CDR3nt: TGTGCCAGCAGTGCAGAACGGGGGGGAAATGAGCAGTTCTTC; CDR3aa: CASSAERGGNEQFF
abundance: many; v_gene: TRBV7-9; j_gene: TRBJ1-1; d_gene: TRBD1; CDR3nt: TGTGCCAGCAGCCCGCAGGGGGTGATGAACACTGAAGCTTTCTTT; CDR3aa: CASSPQGVMNTEAFF
abundance: many; v_gene: TRBV9; j_gene: TRBJ2-7; d_gene: NA; CDR3nt: TGTGCCAGCAGCGTAGCAGTAGGGGACGTATACGAGCAGTACTTC; CDR3aa: CASSVAVGDVYEQYF
abundance: few; v_gene: TRBV19; j_gene: TRBJ1-5; d_gene: TRBD1; CDR3nt: TGTGCCAGTAGTACGACAGGGATTAACGATCAGCCCCAGCATTTT; CDR3aa: CASSTTGINDQPQHF
abundance: many; v_gene: TRBV29-1; j_gene: TRBJ2-1; d_gene: NA; CDR3nt: TGCAGCGTTGAAGACAATGAGCAGTTCTTC; CDR3aa: CSVEDNEQFF
abundance: many; v_gene: TRBV19; j_gene: TRBJ2-1; d_gene: TRBD1; CDR3nt: TGTGCCAGTAGTCCTCGGGACAGCTCCTACAATGAGCAGTTCTTC; CDR3aa: CASSPRDSSYNEQFF
abundance: many; v_gene: TRBV7-8; j_gene: TRBJ1-5; d_gene: TRBD1; CDR3nt: TGTGCCAGCAGCTTAGCGGGGGACAGCGGCTGGGAGGAGGAGCATTTT; CDR3aa: CASSLAGDSGWEEEHF
abundance: few; v_gene: TRBV10-1; j_gene: TRBJ2-6; d_gene: TRBD1; CDR3nt: TGCGCCAGCAGAACCGGGACAGGGGCCGGGGCCAACGTCCTGACTTTC; CDR3aa: CASRTGTGAGANVLTF
abundance: many; v_gene: TRBV12-3/TRBV12-4; j_gene: TRBJ2-1; d_gene: NA; CDR3nt: TGTGCCAGCAGTTTAGGGGCCAGGGGTGGGTTTTACAATGAGCAGTTCTTC; CDR3aa: CASSLGARGGFYNEQFF
abundance: NA; v_gene: TRBV28; j_gene: TRBJ1-2; d_gene: NA; CDR3nt: TGTGCCAGCAGTTCGACTCGGGGGGACTATGGCTACACCTTC; CDR3aa: CASSSTRGDYGYTF
abundance: many; v_gene: TRBV7-9; j_gene: TRBJ2-7; d_gene: NA; CDR3nt: TGTGCCAGCAGCGTCAAAGCGGACCGAAAGGGCGAGCAGTACTTC; CDR3aa: CASSVKADRKGEQYF
abundance: NA; v_gene: TRBV6-2/TRBV6-3; j_gene: TRBJ2-4; d_gene: TRBD2; CDR3nt: TGTGCCAGCAGTTCCTCTGGGAGAAGCGGGGGGGACATTCAGTACTTC; CDR3aa: CASSSSGRSGGDIQYF
abundance: few; v_gene: TRBV27; j_gene: TRBJ2-1; d_gene: TRBD2; CDR3nt: TGTGCCAGCTTCCGGCATAGCGGGAGTCCCATCTGGAATGAGCAGTTCTTC; CDR3aa: CASFRHSGSPIWNEQFF
abundance: few; v_gene: TRBV29-1; j_gene: TRBJ1-1; d_gene: NA; CDR3nt: TGCAGCGTTGTAAGTTTAATGAACACTGAAGCTTTCTTT; CDR3aa: CSVVSLMNTEAFF
abundance: NA; v_gene: TRBV3-1; j_gene: TRBJ1-1; d_gene: NA; CDR3nt: TGTGCCAGCAGCCAACGGGGGGGCGGAAGGACTGAAGCTTTCTTT; CDR3aa: CASSQRGGGRTEAFF
abundance: NA; v_gene: TRBV19; j_gene: TRBJ1-5; d_gene: NA; CDR3nt: TGTGCCAGTAGTAAAAGGTACCGGGTACGCAATCAGCCCCAGCATTTT; CDR3aa: CASSKRYRVRNQPQHF
abundance: many; v_gene: TRBV7-2; j_gene: TRBJ1-5; d_gene: NA; CDR3nt: TGTGCCAGCAGCTTCGGGATTACGGGCAATCAGCCCCAGCATTTT; CDR3aa: CASSFGITGNQPQHF
abundance: NA; v_gene: TRBV7-9; j_gene: TRBJ2-7; d_gene: NA; CDR3nt: TGTGCCAGCAGCTTGACCAGGGGGGGCACCTACGAGCAGTACTTC; CDR3aa: CASSLTRGGTYEQYF
abundance: many; v_gene: TRBV6-1; j_gene: TRBJ1-2; d_gene: NA; CDR3nt: TGTGCCAGCAGTGAAGTCATGTATGGCTACACCTTC; CDR3aa: CASSEVMYGYTF
abundance: NA; v_gene: TRBV30; j_gene: TRBJ1-4; d_gene: TRBD1; CDR3nt: TGTGCCTGGAGTAGACCGGGACAGGGGGCAGATAATGAAAAACTGTTTTTT; CDR3aa: CAWSRPGQGADNEKLFF
abundance: NA; v_gene: TRBV6-5; j_gene: TRBJ1-2; d_gene: NA; CDR3nt: TGTGCCAGCAGTTACTCGTTCGGGAGATTGAACTATGGCTACACCTTC; CDR3aa: CASSYSFGRLNYGYTF
abundance: few; v_gene: TRBV12-3/TRBV12-4; j_gene: TRBJ1-5; d_gene: TRBD1; CDR3nt: TGTGCCAGCAGTTTTGCGGGACAGGGCACTCCGCCCCAGCATTTT; CDR3aa: CASSFAGQGTPPQHF
abundance: few; v_gene: TRBV3-1; j_gene: TRBJ2-3; d_gene: TRBD1; CDR3nt: TGTGCCAGCAGCCGGGACAGGAGGGCGGATACGCAGTATTTT; CDR3aa: CASSRDRRADTQYF
abundance: few; v_gene: TRBV9; j_gene: TRBJ1-2; d_gene: NA; CDR3nt: TGTGCCAGCAGCGTAGGTAGTTTTTACACCTTC; CDR3aa: CASSVGSFYTF
abundance: many; v_gene: TRBV5-1; j_gene: TRBJ2-7; d_gene: TRBD2; CDR3nt: TGCGCCAGCAGCCCGGGGGACTACGGTACCTACGAGCAGTACTTC; CDR3aa: CASSPGDYGTYEQYF
abundance: many; v_gene: TRBV7-8; j_gene: TRBJ1-6; d_gene: NA; CDR3nt: TGTGCCAGCAGCAGAGGGAGGGATTCACCCCTCCACTTT; CDR3aa: CASSRGRDSPLHF
abundance: many; v_gene: TRBV6-5; j_gene: TRBJ2-1; d_gene: TRBD2; CDR3nt: TGTGCCAGCAGTCGAGAGCGGGGGGGATACAATGAGCAGTTCTTC; CDR3aa: CASSRERGGYNEQFF
abundance: many; v_gene: TRBV7-6; j_gene: TRBJ1-2; d_gene: NA; CDR3nt: TGTGCCAGCAGTTCCCCGCCCGGGGGTAACTATGGCTACACCTTC; CDR3aa: CASSSPPGGNYGYTF
abundance: NA; v_gene: TRBV19; j_gene: TRBJ2-6; d_gene: NA; CDR3nt: TGTGCCAGTAGTAAAGGGGACCGCTCCTCTGGGGCCAACGTCCTGACTTTC; CDR3aa: CASSKGDRSSGANVLTF
abundance: many; v_gene: TRBV15; j_gene: TRBJ2-1; d_gene: NA; CDR3nt: TGTGCCACCAGCAGAGATTCTGGTAGCTCCCGTTTC; CDR3aa: CATSRDSGSSRF
abundance: many; v_gene: TRBV7-8; j_gene: TRBJ2-7; d_gene: NA; CDR3nt: TGTGCCAGCAGCTTTTCAAGCCTGAGACTAAACTACGAGCAGTACTTC; CDR3aa: CASSFSSLRLNYEQYF
abundance: few; v_gene: TRBV4-2; j_gene: TRBJ2-7; d_gene: TRBD2; CDR3nt: TGTGCCAGCAGCCAAGGCCTCGGGACTAGCGGTATGGAGGTCTCCTACGAGCAGTACTTC; CDR3aa: CASSQGLGTSGMEVSYEQYF
abundance: many; v_gene: TRBV7-3; j_gene: TRBJ2-5; d_gene: TRBD2; CDR3nt: TGTGCCAGCAGCTGGACTAGCGGGAGCCGACAAGAGACCCAGTACTTC; CDR3aa: CASSWTSGSRQETQYF
abundance: few; v_gene: TRBV7-9; j_gene: TRBJ2-1; d_gene: TRBD2; CDR3nt: TGTGCCAGCAGCTTACCAGCGGGAGGGCGAGATGAGCAGTTCTTC; CDR3aa: CASSLPAGGRDEQFF
abundance: many; v_gene: TRBV7-3; j_gene: TRBJ2-5; d_gene: TRBD1; CDR3nt: TGTGCCAGCAGCTCGGGACAGGACGTAGAGACCCAGTACTTC; CDR3aa: CASSSGQDVETQYF
abundance: NA; v_gene: TRBV13; j_gene: TRBJ2-2; d_gene: TRBD2; CDR3nt: TGTGCCAGCAGCTTACGGCTAGCGGGGGGGGAGAACACCGGGGAGCTGTTTTTT; CDR3aa: CASSLRLAGGENTGELFF
abundance: many; v_gene: TRBV7-2; j_gene: TRBJ1-2; d_gene: NA; CDR3nt: TGTGCCAGCAGCTTGAGAGCTCTGGGTGGCTACACCTTC; CDR3aa: CASSLRALGGYTF
abundance: few; v_gene: TRBV7-3; j_gene: TRBJ2-2; d_gene: TRBD2; CDR3nt: TGTGCCAGCAGCTTAACAGCGGGAGCCGGGGAGCTGTTTTTT; CDR3aa: CASSLTAGAGELFF
abundance: NA; v_gene: TRBV19; j_gene: TRBJ1-1; d_gene: NA; CDR3nt: TGTGCCAGTAGTACGGGAAACACTGAAGCTTTCTTT; CDR3aa: CASSTGNTEAFF
abundance: many; v_gene: TRBV7-9; j_gene: TRBJ1-1; d_gene: NA; CDR3nt: TGTGCCAGCAGCACAAATCGGGGGCCTGAAGCTTTCTTT; CDR3aa: CASSTNRGPEAFF
abundance: many; v_gene: TRBV7-8; j_gene: TRBJ2-1; d_gene: TRBD2; CDR3nt: TGTGCCAGCAGCTTAGTGTATGGTAGCGGGAGCTCCTACAATGAGCAGTTCTTC; CDR3aa: CASSLVYGSGSSYNEQFF
abundance: few; v_gene: TRBV19; j_gene: TRBJ1-1; d_gene: NA; CDR3nt: TGTGCCAGTAGTACAGCGAGGAGCACTGAAGCTTTCTTT; CDR3aa: CASSTARSTEAFF
abundance: NA; v_gene: TRBV20-1; j_gene: TRBJ1-1; d_gene: NA; CDR3nt: TGCAGTGCTTGGGGGGGTGTTGACGCTGAAGCTTTCTTT; CDR3aa: CSAWGGVDAEAFF
abundance: few; v_gene: TRBV25-1; j_gene: TRBJ2-1; d_gene: NA; CDR3nt: TGTGCCAGCAGTGAAGACCCGAGTATCGTCAATGAGCAGTTCTTC; CDR3aa: CASSEDPSIVNEQFF
abundance: NA; v_gene: TRBV2; j_gene: TRBJ1-6; d_gene: NA; CDR3nt: TGTGCCAGCAGTGAAGAGGCCGGCCGTTCTTCACCCCTCAACTTT; CDR3aa: CASSEEAGRSSPLNF
abundance: many; v_gene: TRBV7-2; j_gene: TRBJ2-1; d_gene: NA; CDR3nt: TGTGCCAGCAGCTTAGATGGCGGGACACTCACGAATGAGCAGTTCTTC; CDR3aa: CASSLDGGTLTNEQFF